The next 20 T cell receptor beta chains were all read from a single sample in a study of beta chain features in type 1 diabetes (dated 2018 in TCRdb). The library was built by means of the immunoSEQ multiplex PCR assay. The High Capacity cDNA Reverse Transcription Kit was used to reverse transcribe all of the isolated RNA, meaning that expressed TCRB transcripts were what got sequenced. The clones in this table, taken by TCRdb from immuneACCESS, are in-frame only. Not every clone is retained; where verified, under half of the shortfall comes from an unresolved V gene, and the cause of the rest is unknown. A total of fewer than 200,000 clones appear in this sample, about 8.1% of them only once. In total, the top ten clones hold 0.65% of the sample. Sequencing was performed on central memory CD4+ T cells from blood. The receptors were sampled from a young man in good health.

The chain employs TRBV28 and TRBJ2-5, with D possibly being TRBD1 (6 bases). This CDR3 region has 15 residues. Looked up from germline, CDR1 is MDHEN and CDR2 is SYDVKM. V shed 5 bases and J shed 7 bases, with 20 bases lying between them. The CDR3 bases are TGTGCCAGCAGTCCCCCCCAGGGGAATGACGGGACCCAGTACTTC. Amino acids: CASSPPQGNDGTQYF.

This clone was seen a few times. V is TRBV27 and J is TRBJ2-7; 10 nucleotides line up with TRBD2. The V gene's germline CDR1 is MNHEY and CDR2 SMNVEV (reference sequence). V lost 5 bases, J lost 2 bases, and 6 bases stayed unmatched. The CDR3 is 15 amino acids. As DNA, the CDR3 is TGTGCCAGCAGTCTAAGCGGGAGGGCCGCCTACGAGCAGTACTTC. Protein sequence: CASSLSGRAAYEQYF.

This clone was seen a handful of times. This sequence joins TRBV27 and TRBJ2-7, with 11 nucleotides matching TRBD2. CDR3 length: 18 amino acids. V lost 1 base to trimming and J lost 0 bases; unmatched junction nucleotides: 8. The germline gives CDR1 MNHEY, CDR2 SMNVEV (reference sequence). The CDR3, as DNA: TGTGCCAGCAGTTTATTAGCGGGAGGGCCTAGGAGCTCCTACGAGCAGTACTTC. Translation gives CASSLLAGGPRSSYEQYF.

This clone was observed many times. This chain links TRBV28 with TRBJ1-5, with 9 bases fitting TRBD1. Germline-derived CDR1 and CDR2 are MDHEN and SYDVKM. The CDR3 has 14 amino acids. V gave up 8 bases and J gave up 6 bases; unmatched junction bases: 8. The CDR3 DNA sequence: TGTGCCAGCCTCGCGGGACAGGGAGGTCAGCCCCAGCATTTT. Protein: CASLAGQGGQPQHF.

This clone was picked up a small number of times. The genes are TRBV5-4 and TRBJ1-2; no definite D call. Germline V lookup: CDR1 SGHNT, CDR2 YYREEE (reference sequence). Trimming left V 5 bases short and J 6 bases short, with 14 bases between. The CDR3 totals 13 residues. The CDR3 DNA is TGTGCCAGCAGTCAGACCGGGATTCATGGCTACACCTTC. Protein sequence: CASSQTGIHGYTF.

The rearrangement joins TRBV7-3 to TRBJ2-1; a possible D gene is TRBD1 (6 bases). CDR3 length equals 15 residues. The germline gives CDR1 SGHTA, CDR2 FQGTGA. V was trimmed by 2 bases and J by 4 bases, leaving 12 bases between them. This CDR3 is CASSLFQGKYNEQFF. CDR3 DNA sequence: TGTGCCAGCAGCTTATTCCAGGGGAAATACAATGAGCAGTTCTTC.

This clone was seen ten or more times. The chain combines TRBV28 with TRBJ1-2; TRBD1 matches at 9 bases. V gave up 9 bases and J gave up 5 bases; unmatched junction bases: 10. CDR3 length equals 14 residues. Germline CDR1 and CDR2: MDHEN and SYDVKM. In DNA, the CDR3 is TGTGCCAGTTCCGGGACAGGGAATCGATATGGCTACACCTTC. Translating it yields CASSGTGNRYGYTF.

V and J are TRBV5-6 and TRBJ2-1, with 7 bases lining up with TRBD2. The ends lost 4 bases at V and 6 bases at J; junction bases unmatched: 10. CDR1 is SGHDT and CDR2 is YYEEEE in the germline V gene. This CDR3 region has 15 residues. The CDR3 bases are TGTGCCAGCAGCCCCCGGCGCGGGGGATCCAATGAGCAGTTCTTC. Translation gives CASSPRRGGSNEQFF.

The V gene is TRBV9, the J gene TRBJ1-3; the D is unclear. This CDR3 region has 14 residues. V was cut by 2 bases and J by 0 bases, with 6 bases left in between. Germline V gene sequence: CDR1 SGDLS, CDR2 YYNGEE. The CDR3 region is CASSVQSSGNTIYF. CDR3 bases: TGTGCCAGCAGCGTCCAGTCCTCTGGAAACACCATATATTTT.

There are many counts of this clone. The chain employs TRBV18 and TRBJ2-7; 10 nucleotides match TRBD2. The CDR3 spans 16 residues. Per the germline V gene, CDR1 is KGHSH and CDR2 is LQKENI. V lost 4 bases to trimming and J lost 5 bases; unmatched junction nucleotides: 11. This CDR3 reads CASSRTVAGGPHEQYF. The CDR3 DNA reads as TGTGCCAGCTCACGAACCGTAGCGGGAGGCCCCCACGAGCAGTACTTC.

The chain links TRBV5-1 to TRBJ2-5, with a possible D match to TRBD2 (6 bases). The J call may not be correct, given that the DNA end is closer to TRBJ2-7. Germline assignment: CDR1 SGHRS and CDR2 YFSETQ. The CDR3 spans 13 residues. In DNA, the CDR3 is TGCGCCAGCGGTCGTGGGGGGAGCGGCGAGCAGTACTTC. Protein sequence: CASGRGGSGEQYF.

This clone was seen more than once but under ten times. The chain uses TRBV4-2 and TRBJ1-4; D is undetermined. Germline V CDR1 and CDR2: LGHNA, YNFKEQ. V was cut by 2 bases and J by 6 bases, with 7 bases left in between. CDR3 length: 13 residues. The CDR3 nucleotides are TGTGCCAGCAGCCAACCGAGGGATGAAAAACTGTTTTTT. Encoded protein: CASSQPRDEKLFF.

In this sample, this clone turned up a few times. The V and J genes are TRBV28 and TRBJ1-1; D possibly corresponds to TRBD1 (6 bases). The CDR3 runs 12 residues. Germline CDR1 MDHEN, CDR2 SYDVKM. V lost 7 bases to trimming and J lost 9 bases, with 15 bases between them. CDR3 DNA: TGTGCCAGCATCCGACGGGGGGCTCAAGCTTTCTTT. This translates into CASIRRGAQAFF.

This clone has only a few counts. This chain links TRBV7-2 with TRBJ1-1; weak D call: TRBD1 (6 bases). V lost 5 bases and J lost 5, with 18 bases in between. CDR3 length equals 15 residues. Germline CDR1 and CDR2: SGHTA and FQGNSA. The CDR3 region has the DNA TGTGCCAGCAGCCCAGAGGGGGGGCGGGGAACTGAAGCTTTCTTT. It codes for CASSPEGGRGTEAFF.

This rearrangement joins TRBV5-1 to TRBJ2-7, with D tentatively TRBD1 (6 bases). V dropped 1 base and J dropped 3 bases, with 14 bases sitting between them. This CDR3 region has 15 residues. In germline, CDR1 is SGHRS, CDR2 YFSETQ. In DNA, the CDR3 is TGCGCCAGCAGCTTGTTAACGGACAGACACTACGAGCAGTACTTC. Translation gives CASSLLTDRHYEQYF.

This sequence joins TRBV5-1 and TRBJ2-5; perhaps TRBD2 as D (6 bases). Per germline, CDR1 SGHRS and CDR2 YFSETQ. V shed 0 bases and J shed 10 bases, with 13 bases lying between them. The CDR3 runs 13 residues. The CDR3 loop reads CASSLATRGDQYF. Written as DNA, the CDR3 is TGCGCCAGCAGCTTGGCAACACGCGGGGACCAGTACTTC.

The chain joins TRBV7-3 to TRBJ1-2; 7 nucleotides match TRBD1. Per the germline V gene, CDR1 is SGHTA and CDR2 is FQGTGA. The ends lost 4 bases at V and 6 bases at J; junction bases unmatched: 8. There are 14 residues in the CDR3. Here the CDR3 DNA reads TGTGCCAGCAGCTCGTTGACAGGGTTGGATGGCTACACCTTC. Translated, it gives CASSSLTGLDGYTF.

This clone has just a few counts. The CDR3 region is CASSGDVADQPQHF. The DNA of the CDR3 is TGTGCCAGCAGTGGCGACGTAGCAGATCAGCCCCAGCATTTT. This chain links TRBV2 with TRBJ1-5; no definite D call. Looked up from germline, CDR1 is SNHLY and CDR2 is FYNNEI. The CDR3 totals 14 residues. V lost 4 bases, J lost 5 bases, and 12 bases lay in between.

This clone has only a few counts. J is TRBJ1-2 and V is TRBV11-2; D gene unclear. This CDR3 contains 11 residues. Germline V CDR1 and CDR2: SGHAT, FQNNGV. Trimming stripped 2 bases from V and 10 bases from J, with 8 bases between. CDR3 residues: CASSLWGAYTF. The CDR3 nucleotides read TGTGCCAGCAGCTTATGGGGAGCCTACACCTTC. The whole variable domain, filled in from reference TRBV11-2 and TRBJ1-2, reads EAGVAQSPRYKIIEKRQSVAFWCNPISGHATLYWYQQILGQGPKLLIQFQNNGVVDDSQLPKDRFSAERLKGVDSTLKIQPAKLEDSAVYLCASSLWGAYTFGSGTRLTVV.

The chain carries TRBV5-4 and TRBJ1-2; a possible D gene is TRBD1 (5 bases). Trimming stripped 3 bases from V and 4 bases from J, with 19 bases between. Germline CDR1 and CDR2: SGHNT and YYREEE (reference sequence). This CDR3 is built from 16 residues. This CDR3 reads CASSSLGGGDGYGYTF. The CDR3 DNA follows: TGTGCCAGCAGCTCGTTGGGGGGAGGCGATGGCTATGGCTACACCTTC.